This T cell receptor beta chain was sequenced during a study of patients and donors after allogeneic stem cell transplantation. Germline CDR1 WSHSY, CDR2 SAAADI. With 4 bases clipped from V and 0 bases from J, the junction kept 9 bases outside the gene matches. The CDR3 runs to 17 residues. MiXCR, applied by TCRdb to the RT-PCR reads, yields one record per CDR3 protein. This sample has about 110,000 distinct CDR3 sequences, with roughly 35% found just once. This clonotype was detected a few times. The source is a human donor who was either an allogeneic HSCT recipient or a stem cell or donor lymphocyte infusion donor (not recorded which). It is not recorded whose cells these are; they may come from a transplant donor. The rearrangement uses TRBV10-2 and TRBJ1-5, with 7 bases lining up with TRBD1. Source material: blood, either unsorted or a sorted T cell fraction (not recorded which). CDR3 nucleotide sequence: TGCGCCAGCAGTGGAGCGACAGGGCTTCATAGCAATCAGCCCCAGCATTTT. It codes for CASSGATGLHSNQPQHF.